The entry that follows covers one TCR beta chain sequence. It has no known antigen specificity. Base quality data are lacking; no much larger clone is found one base away. This record comes from a study of blood T cell repertoires in COVID-19 (TCRdb year 2020). For the wider study: Samples from collaborators originated in the United States, Italy and Spain and spanned both the acute and convalescent phases of COVID-19. The material from the prospective study consisted of cDNA or gDNA derived from T cells, B-cell-depleted T cells, or PBMCs. The dataset comprised deeply sampled blood TCRbeta repertoires from subjects exposed to, actively infected with, or recovered from COVID-19. The repertoires were released in a freely available public database intended as a resource for research on the immune response to SARS-CoV-2. Samples came from the ongoing ImmuneRACE study (first 160 participants) plus 1,254 subjects from 6 global collaborators. Nearly every sample came with metadata listing a de-identified subject ID, COVID-19 status, age in years and sex. Where HLA class I and class II types were available, the types were taken from metadata supplied by the sample provider, not from assay-based typing. Study-level results and caveats: The quantity of clinical and demographic metadata differed by source and by participant and was supplied without curation.

The collaborating institutions used their own protocols to collect whole blood in K2EDTA tubes. For TCRbeta analysis, collaborators shipped samples in one of three forms: frozen whole blood, isolated PBMCs, or DNA extracted from either of those sample types. V drops 5 bases and J drops 2 bases, leaving 12 bases in between. Spanning cysteine to phenylalanine, the CDR3 consists of 14 amino acids. Left in the record is the CDR3 DNA by itself, 42 bases read in frame from the first base. Sequences LNHDA (CDR1) and SQIVND (CDR2) are obtained from the germline V gene (reference sequence). TCRbeta CDR3 regions were amplified from genomic DNA by means of the immunoSEQ Assay, a bias-controlled multiplex PCR. Per the authors' processing: Within the assay, amplification of reference gene primers was used to estimate how many nucleated cells each sample contained. To quantify the absolute abundance of each unique TCRbeta CDR3 rearrangement, sequence reads were collapsed and filtered. For each sample, productive Simpson clonality was calculated as the square root of Simpson's diversity index over productive rearrangements. Entries here come from immuneACCESS through TCRdb and include only in-frame sequences with V and J called. Some clones fail to appear in such tables; in the studies checked, an unresolved V gene covers under half of the shortfall, and the cause of the remainder is unknown. V and J calls and clone size follow that table, whereas D and trimming were derived from the DNA. This sample has a few hundred thousand clones in its table, and roughly 86% of those were observed once. Clones ranked in the top ten supply approximately 2.9% of the sample.

The receptor chain draws on TRBV19 and TRBJ2-5, with a tentative D gene TRBD2 over 5 matching bases. The sequenced sample was peripheral blood. This TCR was recovered from a man aged 55 to 70 with acute or convalescent COVID-19. The DNA reads TGTGCCAGTAGTCGGGGTCGGATGCAAGAGACCCAGTACTTC. This gives the protein CASSRGRMQETQYF.